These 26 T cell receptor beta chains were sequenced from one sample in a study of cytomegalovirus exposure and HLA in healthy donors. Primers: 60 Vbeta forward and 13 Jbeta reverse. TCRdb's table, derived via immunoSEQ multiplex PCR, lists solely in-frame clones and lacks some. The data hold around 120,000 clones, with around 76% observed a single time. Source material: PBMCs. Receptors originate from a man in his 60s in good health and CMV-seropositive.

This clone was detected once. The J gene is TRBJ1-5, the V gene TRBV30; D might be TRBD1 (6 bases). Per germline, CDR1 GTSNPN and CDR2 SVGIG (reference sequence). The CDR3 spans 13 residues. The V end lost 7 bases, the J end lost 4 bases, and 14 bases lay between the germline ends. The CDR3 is CASSGGANQPQHF. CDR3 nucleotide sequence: TGTGCCTCATCGGGGGGGGCTAATCAGCCCCAGCATTTT.

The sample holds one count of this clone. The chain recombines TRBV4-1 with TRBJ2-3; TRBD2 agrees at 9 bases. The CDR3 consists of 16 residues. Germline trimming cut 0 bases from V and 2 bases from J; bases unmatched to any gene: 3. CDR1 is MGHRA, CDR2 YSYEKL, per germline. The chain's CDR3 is CASSQEWTSDTDTQYF. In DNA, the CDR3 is TGCGCCAGCAGCCAAGAATGGACTAGCGACACAGATACGCAGTATTTT.

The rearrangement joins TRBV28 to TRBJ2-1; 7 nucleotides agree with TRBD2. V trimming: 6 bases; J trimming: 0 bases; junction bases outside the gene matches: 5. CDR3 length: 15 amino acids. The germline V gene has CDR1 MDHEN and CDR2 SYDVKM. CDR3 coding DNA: TGTGCCAGCAGGAGCGGGATGGGCTCCTACAATGAGCAGTTCTTC. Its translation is CASRSGMGSYNEQFF.

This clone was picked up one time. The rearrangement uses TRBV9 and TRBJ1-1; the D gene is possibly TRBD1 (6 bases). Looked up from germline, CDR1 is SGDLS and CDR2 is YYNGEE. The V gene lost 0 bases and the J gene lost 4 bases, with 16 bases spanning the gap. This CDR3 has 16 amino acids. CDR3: CASSVAFQGWGTEAFF. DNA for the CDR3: TGTGCCAGCAGCGTAGCTTTTCAGGGGTGGGGCACTGAAGCTTTCTTT. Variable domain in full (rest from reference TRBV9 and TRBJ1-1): DSGVTQTPKHLITATGQRVTLRCSPRSGDLSVYWYQQSLDQGLQFLIQYYNGEERAKGNILERFSAQQFPDLHSELNLSSLELGDSALYFCASSVAFQGWGTEAFFGQGTRLTVV.

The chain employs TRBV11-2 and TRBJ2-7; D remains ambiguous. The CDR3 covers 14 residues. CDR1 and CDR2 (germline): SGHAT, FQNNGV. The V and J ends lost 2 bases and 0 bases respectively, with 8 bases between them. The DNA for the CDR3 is TGTGCCAGCAGCTTACTCCCCGGCTCCTACGAGCAGTACTTC. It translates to CASSLLPGSYEQYF.

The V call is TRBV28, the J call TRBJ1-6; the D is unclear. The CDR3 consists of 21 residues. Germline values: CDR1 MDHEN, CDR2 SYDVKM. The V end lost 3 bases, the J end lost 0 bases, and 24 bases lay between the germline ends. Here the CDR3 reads CASSFGFSGMALGSYNSPLHF. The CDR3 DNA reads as TGTGCCAGCAGTTTCGGTTTTAGCGGGATGGCCCTTGGCTCCTATAATTCACCCCTCCACTTT.

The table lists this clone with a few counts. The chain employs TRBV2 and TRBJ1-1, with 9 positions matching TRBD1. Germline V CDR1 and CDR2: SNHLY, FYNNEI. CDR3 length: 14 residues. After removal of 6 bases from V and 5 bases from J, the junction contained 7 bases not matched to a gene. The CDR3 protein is CASRTGQGLTEAFF. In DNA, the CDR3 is TGTGCCAGCAGGACGGGACAGGGACTTACTGAAGCTTTCTTT. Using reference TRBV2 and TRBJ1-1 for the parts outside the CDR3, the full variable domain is EPEVTQTPSHQVTQMGQEVILRCVPISNHLYFYWYRQILGQKVEFLVSFYNNEISEKSEIFDDQFSVERPDGSNFTLKIRSTKLEDSAMYFCASRTGQGLTEAFFGQGTRLTVV.

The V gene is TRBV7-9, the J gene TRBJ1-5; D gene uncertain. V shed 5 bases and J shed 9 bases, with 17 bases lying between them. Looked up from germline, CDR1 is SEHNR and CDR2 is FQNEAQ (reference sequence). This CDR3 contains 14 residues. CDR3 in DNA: TGTGCCAGCAGCCGCGACGGAGGGCGCTCGCCCCAGCATTTT. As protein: CASSRDGGRSPQHF.

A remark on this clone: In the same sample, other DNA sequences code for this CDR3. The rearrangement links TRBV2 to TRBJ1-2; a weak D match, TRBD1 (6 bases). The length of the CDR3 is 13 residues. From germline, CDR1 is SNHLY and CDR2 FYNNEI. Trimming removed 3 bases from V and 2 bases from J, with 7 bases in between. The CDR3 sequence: CASSDQGNYGYTF. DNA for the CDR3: TGTGCCAGCAGTGACCAGGGGAACTATGGCTACACCTTC.

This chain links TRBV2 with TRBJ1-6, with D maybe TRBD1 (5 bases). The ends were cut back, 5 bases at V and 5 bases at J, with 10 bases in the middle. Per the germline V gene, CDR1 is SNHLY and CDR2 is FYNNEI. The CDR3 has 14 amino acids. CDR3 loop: CASSNGGDNSPLHF. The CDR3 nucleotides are TGTGCCAGCAGTAATGGAGGGGATAATTCACCCCTCCACTTT.

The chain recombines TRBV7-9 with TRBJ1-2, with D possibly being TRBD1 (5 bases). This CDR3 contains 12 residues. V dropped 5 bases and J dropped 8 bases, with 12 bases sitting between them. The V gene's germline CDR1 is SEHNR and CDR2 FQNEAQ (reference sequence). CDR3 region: CASSPQGRGYTF. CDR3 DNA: TGTGCCAGCAGCCCCCAGGGAAGAGGCTACACCTTC.

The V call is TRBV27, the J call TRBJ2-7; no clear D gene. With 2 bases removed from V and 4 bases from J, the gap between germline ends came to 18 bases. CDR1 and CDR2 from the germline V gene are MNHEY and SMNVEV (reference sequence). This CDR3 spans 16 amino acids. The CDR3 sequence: CASSLSDSRPLYEQYF. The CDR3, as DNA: TGTGCCAGCAGTTTAAGTGACTCCCGGCCCCTATACGAGCAGTACTTC.

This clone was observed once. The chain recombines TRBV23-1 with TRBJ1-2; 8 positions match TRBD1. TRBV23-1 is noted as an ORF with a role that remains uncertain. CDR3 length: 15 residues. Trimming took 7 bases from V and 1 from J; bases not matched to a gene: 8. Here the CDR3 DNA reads TGCGCCAGCACGGCCGGGACAGGAGATAACTATGGCTACACCTTC. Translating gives CASTAGTGDNYGYTF.

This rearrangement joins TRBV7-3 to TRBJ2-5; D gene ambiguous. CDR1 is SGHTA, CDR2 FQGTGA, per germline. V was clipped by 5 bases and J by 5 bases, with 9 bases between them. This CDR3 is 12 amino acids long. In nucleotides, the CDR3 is TGTGCCAGCAGCGCGGCCGGGGAGACCCAGTACTTC. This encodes CASSAAGETQYF. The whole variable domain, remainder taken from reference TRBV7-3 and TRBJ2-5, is GAGVSQTPSNKVTEKGKYVELRCDPISGHTALYWYRQSLGQGPEFLIYFQGTGAADDSGLPNDRFFAVRPEGSVSTLKIQRTERGDSAVYLCASSAAGETQYFGPGTRLLVL.

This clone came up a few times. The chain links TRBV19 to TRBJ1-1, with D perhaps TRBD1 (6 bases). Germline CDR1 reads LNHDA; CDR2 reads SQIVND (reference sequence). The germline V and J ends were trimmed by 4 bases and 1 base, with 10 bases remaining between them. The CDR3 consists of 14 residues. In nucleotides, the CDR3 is TGTGCCAGTAGTAGCAGGGGACCGAACACTGAAGCTTTCTTT. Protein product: CASSSRGPNTEAFF. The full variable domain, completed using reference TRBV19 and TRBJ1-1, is DGGITQSPKYLFRKEGQNVTLSCEQNLNHDAMYWYRQDPGQGLRLIYYSQIVNDFQKGDIAEGYSVSREKKESFPLTVTSAQKNPTAFYLCASSSRGPNTEAFFGQGTRLTVV.

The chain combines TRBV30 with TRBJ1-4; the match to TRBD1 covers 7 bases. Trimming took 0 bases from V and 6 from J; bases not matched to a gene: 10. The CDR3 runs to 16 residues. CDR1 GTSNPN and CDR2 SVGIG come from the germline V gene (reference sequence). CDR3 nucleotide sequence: TGTGCCTGGAGTGTACGAAGGGGGCTCAGGGATGAAAAACTGTTTTTT. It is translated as CAWSVRRGLRDEKLFF.

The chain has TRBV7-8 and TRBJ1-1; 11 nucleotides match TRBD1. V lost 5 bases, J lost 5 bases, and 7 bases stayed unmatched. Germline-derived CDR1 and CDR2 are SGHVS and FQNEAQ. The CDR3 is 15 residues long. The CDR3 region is CASSLHGTGGTEAFF. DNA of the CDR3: TGTGCCAGCAGCCTCCATGGGACAGGGGGAACTGAAGCTTTCTTT.

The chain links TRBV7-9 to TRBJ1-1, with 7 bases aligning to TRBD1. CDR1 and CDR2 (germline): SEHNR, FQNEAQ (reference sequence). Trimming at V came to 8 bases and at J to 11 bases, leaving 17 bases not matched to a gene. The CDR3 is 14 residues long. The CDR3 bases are TGTGCCAGCGGAACAGGGGTCGCCGGTATAGATGCTTTCTTT. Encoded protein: CASGTGVAGIDAFF. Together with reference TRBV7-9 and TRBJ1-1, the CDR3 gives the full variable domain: DTGVSQNPRHKITKRGQNVTFRCDPISEHNRLYWYRQTLGQGPEFLTYFQNEAQLEKSRLLSDRFSAERPKGSFSTLEIQRTEQGDSAMYLCASGTGVAGIDAFFGQGTRLTVV.

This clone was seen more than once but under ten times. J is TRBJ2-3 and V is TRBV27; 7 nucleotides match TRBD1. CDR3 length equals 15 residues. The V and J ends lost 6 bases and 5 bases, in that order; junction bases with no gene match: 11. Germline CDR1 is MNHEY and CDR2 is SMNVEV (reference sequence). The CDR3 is CASSTGDFRVDTQYF. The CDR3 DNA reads TGTGCCAGCAGCACAGGGGATTTTCGGGTAGATACGCAGTATTTT.

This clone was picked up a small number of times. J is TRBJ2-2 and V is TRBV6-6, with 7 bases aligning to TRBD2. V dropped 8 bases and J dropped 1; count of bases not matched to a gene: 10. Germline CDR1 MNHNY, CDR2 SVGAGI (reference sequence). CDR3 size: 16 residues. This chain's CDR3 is CASPNSAGENTGELFF. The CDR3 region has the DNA TGTGCCAGCCCCAACAGTGCGGGGGAGAACACCGGGGAGCTGTTTTTT.

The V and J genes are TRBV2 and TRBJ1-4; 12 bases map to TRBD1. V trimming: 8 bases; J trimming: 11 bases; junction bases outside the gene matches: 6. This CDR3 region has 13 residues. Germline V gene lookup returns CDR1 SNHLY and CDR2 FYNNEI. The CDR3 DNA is TGTGCCAGCGGGGACAGGGGGCCTCAGAAACTGTTTTTT. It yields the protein CASGDRGPQKLFF.

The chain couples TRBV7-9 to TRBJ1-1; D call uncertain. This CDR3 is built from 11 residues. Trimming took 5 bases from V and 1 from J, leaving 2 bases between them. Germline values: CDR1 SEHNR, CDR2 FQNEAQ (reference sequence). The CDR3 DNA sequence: TGTGCCAGCAGCCAGAACACTGAAGCTTTCTTT. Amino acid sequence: CASSQNTEAFF.

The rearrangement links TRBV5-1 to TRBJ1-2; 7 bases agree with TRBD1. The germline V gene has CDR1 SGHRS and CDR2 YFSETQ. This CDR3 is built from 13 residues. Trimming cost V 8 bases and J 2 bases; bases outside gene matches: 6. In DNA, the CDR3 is TGCGCCAGTACACTAGGGGGCAACTATGGCTACACCTTC. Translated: CASTLGGNYGYTF.

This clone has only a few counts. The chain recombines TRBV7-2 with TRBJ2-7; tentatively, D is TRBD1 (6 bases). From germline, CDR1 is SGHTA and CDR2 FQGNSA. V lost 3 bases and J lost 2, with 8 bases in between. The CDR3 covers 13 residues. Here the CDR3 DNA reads TGTGCCAGCAGCTTTAGACAGGCCTACGAGCAGTACTTC. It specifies CASSFRQAYEQYF. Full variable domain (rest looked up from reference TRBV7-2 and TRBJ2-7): GAGVSQSPSNKVTEKGKDVELRCDPISGHTALYWYRQSLGQGLEFLIYFQGNSAPDKSGLPSDRFSAERTGGSVSTLTIQRTQQEDSAVYLCASSFRQAYEQYFGPGTRLTVT.

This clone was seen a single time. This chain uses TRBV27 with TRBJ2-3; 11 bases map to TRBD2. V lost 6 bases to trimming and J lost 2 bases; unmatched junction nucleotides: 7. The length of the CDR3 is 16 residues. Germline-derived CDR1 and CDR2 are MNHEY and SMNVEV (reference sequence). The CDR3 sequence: CASRSTSGGLTDTQYF. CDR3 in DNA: TGTGCCAGCAGGTCCACTAGCGGGGGCCTCACAGATACGCAGTATTTT.

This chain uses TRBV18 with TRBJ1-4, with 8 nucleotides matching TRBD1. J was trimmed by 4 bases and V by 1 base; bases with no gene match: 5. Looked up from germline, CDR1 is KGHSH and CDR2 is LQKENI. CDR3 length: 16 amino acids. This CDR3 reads CASSPRGTGLNEKLFF. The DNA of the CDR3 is TGTGCCAGCTCACCACGAGGGACAGGCCTTAATGAAAAACTGTTTTTT.